Following are 5 T cell receptor beta chains from one sample sequenced in a study of T cell repertoires in cytomegalovirus infection. TCRdb re-analysed the reads in MiXCR, keeping a single row per CDR3 protein. Of approximately 600,000 distinct CDR3 sequences listed, almost 40% were seen once; the top ten hold 48%. No cognate antigen is known for these TCRs. The specimen was cultured PBMCs, collected from culture after CMV antigen stimulation. Receptor source: a human donor in good health (CMV status not recorded). Some clones in this sample may be carry-over from other donors' samples.

The chain combines TRBV6-5 with TRBJ2-5, with 7 bases that match TRBD2. V lost 4 bases to trimming and J lost 2 bases; unmatched junction nucleotides: 10. This CDR3 spans 16 amino acids. Per germline, CDR1 MNHEY and CDR2 SVGAGI. CDR3 sequence: CASSLEWGGNQETQYF. The CDR3 bases are TGTGCCAGCAGTTTGGAATGGGGAGGGAATCAAGAGACCCAGTACTTC.

The gene calls are TRBV20-1 and TRBJ2-3; TRBD2 matches 12 bases. The CDR3 loop spans 13 amino acids. With V trimmed by 6 bases and J by 5 bases, 3 bases remained unmatched. From germline, CDR1 is DFQATT and CDR2 SNEGSKA (reference sequence). This CDR3 reads CSARLAGVDTQYF. As DNA, the CDR3 is TGCAGTGCCAGACTAGCGGGGGTAGATACGCAGTATTTT.

The genes are TRBV12-3 or TRBV12-4 and TRBJ2-1; 7 bases map to TRBD2. The junction had 10 bases not matched to a gene; V was cut back by 6 bases and J by 5 bases. CDR3 size: 15 residues. The CDR3 DNA is TGTGCCAGCAGGTTCTCAGCGGGGTTCCACAATGAGCAGTTCTTC. Translated: CASRFSAGFHNEQFF.

The chain carries TRBV2 and TRBJ2-2; D unclear. CDR1 SNHLY and CDR2 FYNNEI come from the germline V gene. With 5 bases removed from V and 0 bases from J, the gap between germline ends came to 7 bases. The CDR3 spans 14 residues. The CDR3: CASSYLTNTGELFF. In nucleotides, the CDR3 is TGTGCCAGCAGTTACCTCACGAACACCGGGGAGCTGTTTTTT.

The CDR3 DNA follows: TGTGCCAGCAGCGGAATCGACACTGAAGCTTTCTTT. This gives the protein CASSGIDTEAFF. V and J are TRBV7-6 and TRBJ1-1, with no clear D. Germline loops: CDR1 SGHVS, CDR2 FNYEAQ. CDR3 length equals 12 residues. V lost 5 bases to trimming and J lost 3 bases, with 7 bases between them.